The present entry profiles one T cell receptor beta chain with its context. Its antigen remains unidentified. Noted treatment: approximately 18 received Ad26.COV2.S at low or high dose, single or two shots; 5 received placebo; per-sample allocation not given. Sample collection was performed on day 63 after the first vaccine or placebo injection. These data are taken from a study of Ad26.COV2.S vaccination and SARS-CoV-2 variants. Overall study context: Each vaccinee took Ad26.COV2.S intramuscularly, once or twice 56 days apart. Overall study findings and caveats: Reported findings describe substantial breadth in spike-specific CD8+ and CD4+ T cell responses following vaccination.

The assay was immunoSEQ multiplex PCR, and TCRdb's table has in-frame clones only and misses some. The table includes roughly 400,000 clones, around 92% detected once. The germline V gene has CDR1 LNHDA and CDR2 SQIVND (reference sequence). CDR3 size: 14 residues. Deletions cut 6 bases from V and 0 bases from J, with 10 bases between. The sequence derives from a person aged 18-60 years who received the Ad26.COV2.S COVID-19 vaccine or a placebo. The J gene is TRBJ2-3, the V gene TRBV19; D is unresolved. Here the sequenced sample was peripheral blood, taken in a trial of Ad26.COV2.S vaccine versus placebo. CDR3 DNA: TGTGCCAGTAGGGTCACAGCCAGCACAGATACGCAGTATTTT. Encoded protein: CASRVTASTDTQYF.